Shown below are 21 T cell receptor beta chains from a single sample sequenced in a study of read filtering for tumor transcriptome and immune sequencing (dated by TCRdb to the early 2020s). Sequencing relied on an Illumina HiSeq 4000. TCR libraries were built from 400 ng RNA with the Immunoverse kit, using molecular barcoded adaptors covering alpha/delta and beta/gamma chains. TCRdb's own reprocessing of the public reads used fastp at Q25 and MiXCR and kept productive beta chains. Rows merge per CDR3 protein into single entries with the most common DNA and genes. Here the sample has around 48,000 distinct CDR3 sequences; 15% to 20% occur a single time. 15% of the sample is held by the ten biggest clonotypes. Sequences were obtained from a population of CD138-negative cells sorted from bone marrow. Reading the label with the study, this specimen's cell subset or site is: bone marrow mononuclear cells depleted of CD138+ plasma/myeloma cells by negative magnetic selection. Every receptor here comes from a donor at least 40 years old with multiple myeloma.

CDR3 loop: CAITSPRGATDTQYF. The CDR3, as DNA: TGTGCTATCACCTCCCCGCGGGGGGCCACAGATACGCAGTATTTT. V is TRBV12-3 or TRBV12-4 and J is TRBJ2-3; 8 nucleotides line up with TRBD2. This CDR3 spans 15 amino acids.

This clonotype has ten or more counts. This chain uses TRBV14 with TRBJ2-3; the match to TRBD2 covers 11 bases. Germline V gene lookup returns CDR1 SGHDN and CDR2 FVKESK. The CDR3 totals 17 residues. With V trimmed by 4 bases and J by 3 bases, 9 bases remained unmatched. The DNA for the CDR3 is TGTGCCAGCAGCCTTCCTAGCGGGAGGCAGAAGACAGATACGCAGTATTTT. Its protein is CASSLPSGRQKTDTQYF. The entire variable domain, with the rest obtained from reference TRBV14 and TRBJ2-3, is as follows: EAGVTQFPSHSVIEKGQTVTLRCDPISGHDNLYWYRRVMGKEIKFLLHFVKESKQDESGMPNNRFLAERTGGTYSTLKVQPAELEDSGVYFCASSLPSGRQKTDTQYFGPGTRLTVL.

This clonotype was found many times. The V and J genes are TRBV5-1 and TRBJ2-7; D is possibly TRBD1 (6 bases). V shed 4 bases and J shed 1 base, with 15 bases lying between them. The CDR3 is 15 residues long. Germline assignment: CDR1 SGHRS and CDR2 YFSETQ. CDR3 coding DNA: TGCGCCAGCAGCCCAGGGGATTTAGGGTCCTACGAGCAGTACTTC. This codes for CASSPGDLGSYEQYF.

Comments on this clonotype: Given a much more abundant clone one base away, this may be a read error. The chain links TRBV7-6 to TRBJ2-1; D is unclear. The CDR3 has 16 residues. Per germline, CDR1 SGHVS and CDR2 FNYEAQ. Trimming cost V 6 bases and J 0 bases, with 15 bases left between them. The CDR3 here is CASSPFDNFSYNEQFF. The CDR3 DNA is TGTGCCAGCAGTCCCTTCGACAATTTCTCCTACAATGAGCAGTTCTTC.

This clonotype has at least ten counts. CDR3 loop: CASRKTGYNEQFF. The CDR3 bases are TGTGCCAGCAGGAAGACAGGCTACAATGAGCAGTTCTTC. This sequence joins TRBV6-2 or TRBV6-3 and TRBJ2-1; the D gene is possibly TRBD1 (6 bases). Looked up from germline, CDR1 is MNHEY and CDR2 is SVGEGT. Trimming left V 6 bases short and J 3 bases short, with 9 bases between. The CDR3 totals 13 residues.

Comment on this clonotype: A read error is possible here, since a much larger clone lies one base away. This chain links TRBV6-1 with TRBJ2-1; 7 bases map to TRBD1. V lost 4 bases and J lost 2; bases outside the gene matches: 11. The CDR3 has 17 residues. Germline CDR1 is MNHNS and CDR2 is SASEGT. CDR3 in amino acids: CASSARDSQLPYNEQFF. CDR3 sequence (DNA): TGTGCCAGCAGTGCCCGGGACAGCCAACTCCCCTACAATGAGCAGTTCTTC.

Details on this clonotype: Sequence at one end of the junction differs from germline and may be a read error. The DNA of the CDR3 is TGCAGCGTTGACACCGGGAATAATTACGAGCTGTACTTC. It is translated as CSVDTGNNYELYF. The genes are TRBV29-1 and TRBJ2-7; tentatively, D is TRBD2 (5 bases). Per the germline V gene, CDR1 is SQVTM and CDR2 is ANQGSEA. The CDR3 consists of 13 residues.

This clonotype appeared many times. CDR3 DNA sequence: TGTGCCAGCGCAATCACACAGGGAGTTGAGCAGTATTTT. It encodes CASAITQGVEQYF. The chain is built from TRBV27 and TRBJ2-3, with a tentative D call TRBD1 (6 bases). V was cut by 8 bases and J by 11 bases, with 20 bases left in between. This CDR3 has 13 residues. Germline assignment: CDR1 MNHEY and CDR2 SMNVEV (reference sequence).

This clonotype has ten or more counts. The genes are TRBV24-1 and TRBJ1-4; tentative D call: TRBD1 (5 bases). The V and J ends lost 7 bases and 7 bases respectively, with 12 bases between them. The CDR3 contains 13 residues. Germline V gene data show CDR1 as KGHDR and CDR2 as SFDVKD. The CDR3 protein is CATSEGIGEKLFF. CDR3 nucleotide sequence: TGTGCCACCAGCGAGGGGATTGGTGAAAAACTGTTTTTT.

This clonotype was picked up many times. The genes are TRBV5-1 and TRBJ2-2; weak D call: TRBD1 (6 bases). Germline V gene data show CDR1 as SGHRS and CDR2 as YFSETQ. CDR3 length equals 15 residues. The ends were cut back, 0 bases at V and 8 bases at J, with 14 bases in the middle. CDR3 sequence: CASSLDRQGTGELFF. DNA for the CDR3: TGCGCCAGCAGCTTGGACAGGCAGGGGACAGGGGAGCTGTTTTTT. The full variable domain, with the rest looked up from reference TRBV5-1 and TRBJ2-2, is KAGVTQTPRYLIKTRGQQVTLSCSPISGHRSVSWYQQTPGQGLQFLFEYFSETQRNKGNFPGRFSGRQFSNSRSEMNVSTLELGDSALYLCASSLDRQGTGELFFGEGSRLTVL.

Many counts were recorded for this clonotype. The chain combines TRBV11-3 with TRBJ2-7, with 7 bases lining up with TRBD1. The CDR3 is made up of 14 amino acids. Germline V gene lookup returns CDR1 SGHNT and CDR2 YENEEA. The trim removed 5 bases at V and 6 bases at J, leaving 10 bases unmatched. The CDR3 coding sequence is TGTGCCAGCAGCCCCTTCGACAGGGTAGGCGAGCAGTACTTC. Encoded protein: CASSPFDRVGEQYF.

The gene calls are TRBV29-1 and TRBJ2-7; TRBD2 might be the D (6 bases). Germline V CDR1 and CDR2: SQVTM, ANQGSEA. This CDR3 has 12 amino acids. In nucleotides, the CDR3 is TGCGGCGGACCCTACGGGAGAAGCGAGCAGTACTTC. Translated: CGGPYGRSEQYF.

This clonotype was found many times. In DNA, the CDR3 is TGCAGTGCTAGACCCCTCCAGGGGAGCTCCTACGAGCAGTACTTC. The encoded protein is CSARPLQGSSYEQYF. J is TRBJ2-7 and V is TRBV20-1, with D possibly matching TRBD1 (6 bases). The CDR3 has 15 amino acids. V lost 2 bases and J lost 0, with 14 bases in between. Germline assignment: CDR1 DFQATT and CDR2 SNEGSKA (reference sequence).

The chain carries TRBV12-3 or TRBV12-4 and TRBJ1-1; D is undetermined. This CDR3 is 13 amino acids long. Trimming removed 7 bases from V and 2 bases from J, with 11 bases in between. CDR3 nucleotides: TGTGCCAGCATTCAAAGGGTCAACACTGAAGCTTTCTTT. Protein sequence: CASIQRVNTEAFF.

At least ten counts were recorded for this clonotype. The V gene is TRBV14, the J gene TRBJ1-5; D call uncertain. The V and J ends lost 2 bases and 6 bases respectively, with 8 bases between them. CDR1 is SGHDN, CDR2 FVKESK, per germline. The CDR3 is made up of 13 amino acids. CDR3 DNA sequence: TGTGCCAGCAGCCAATTCGCGGGTCAGCCCCAGCATTTT. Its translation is CASSQFAGQPQHF.

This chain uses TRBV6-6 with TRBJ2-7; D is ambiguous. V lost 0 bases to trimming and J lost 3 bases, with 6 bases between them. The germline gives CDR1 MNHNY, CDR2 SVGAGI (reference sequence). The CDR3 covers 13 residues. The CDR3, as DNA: TGTGCCAGCAGTTACTCGGTTGGCTACGAGCAGTACTTC. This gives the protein CASSYSVGYEQYF.

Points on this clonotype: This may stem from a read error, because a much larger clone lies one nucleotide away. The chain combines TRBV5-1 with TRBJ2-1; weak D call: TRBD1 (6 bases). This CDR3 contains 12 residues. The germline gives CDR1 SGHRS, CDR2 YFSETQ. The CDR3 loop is CASTVGDNEQLF. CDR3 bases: TGCGCCAGCACAGTCGGGGACAATGAGCAGCTCTTC.

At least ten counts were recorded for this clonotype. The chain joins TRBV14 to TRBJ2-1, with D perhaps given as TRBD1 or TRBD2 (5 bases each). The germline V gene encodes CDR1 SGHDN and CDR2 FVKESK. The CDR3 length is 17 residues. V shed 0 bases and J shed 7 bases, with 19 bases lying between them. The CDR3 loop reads CASSQERGVMLNNEQFF. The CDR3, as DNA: TGTGCCAGCAGCCAAGAAAGGGGAGTTATGTTGAATAATGAGCAGTTCTTC.

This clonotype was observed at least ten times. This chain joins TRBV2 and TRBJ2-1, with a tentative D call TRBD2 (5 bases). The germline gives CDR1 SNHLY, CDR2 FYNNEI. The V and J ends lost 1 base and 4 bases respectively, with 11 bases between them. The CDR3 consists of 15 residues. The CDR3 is CASSEGGFKYNEQFF. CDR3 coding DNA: TGTGCCAGCAGTGAAGGCGGGTTTAAATACAATGAGCAGTTCTTC.

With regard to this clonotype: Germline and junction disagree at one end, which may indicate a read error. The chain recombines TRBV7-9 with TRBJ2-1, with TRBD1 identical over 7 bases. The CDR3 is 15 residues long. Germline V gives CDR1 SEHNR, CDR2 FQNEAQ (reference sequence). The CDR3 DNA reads TGTGCCAGCAGCCTCGGAACAGGGGTCCCCAATGGGCAGTTCTTC. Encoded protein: CASSLGTGVPNGQFF.

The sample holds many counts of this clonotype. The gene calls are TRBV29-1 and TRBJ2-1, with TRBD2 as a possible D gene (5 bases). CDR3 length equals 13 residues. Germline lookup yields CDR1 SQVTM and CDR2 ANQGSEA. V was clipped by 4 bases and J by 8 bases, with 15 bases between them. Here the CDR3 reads CSVGRWSGDEQFF. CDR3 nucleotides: TGCAGCGTTGGGCGGTGGAGCGGCGATGAGCAGTTCTTC.